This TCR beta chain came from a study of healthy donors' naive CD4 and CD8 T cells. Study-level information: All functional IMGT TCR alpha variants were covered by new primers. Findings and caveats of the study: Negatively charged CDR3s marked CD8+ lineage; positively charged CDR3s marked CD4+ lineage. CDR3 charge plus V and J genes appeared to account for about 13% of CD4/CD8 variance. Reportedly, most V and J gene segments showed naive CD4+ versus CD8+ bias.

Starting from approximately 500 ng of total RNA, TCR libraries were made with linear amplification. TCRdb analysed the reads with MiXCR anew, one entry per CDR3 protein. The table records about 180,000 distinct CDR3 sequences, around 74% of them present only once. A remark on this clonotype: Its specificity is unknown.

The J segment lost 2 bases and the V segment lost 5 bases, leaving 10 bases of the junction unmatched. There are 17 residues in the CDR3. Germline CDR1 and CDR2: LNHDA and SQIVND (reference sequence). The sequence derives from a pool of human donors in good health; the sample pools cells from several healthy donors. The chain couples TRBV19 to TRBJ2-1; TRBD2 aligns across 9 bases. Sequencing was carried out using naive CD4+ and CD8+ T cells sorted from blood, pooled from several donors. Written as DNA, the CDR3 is TGTGCCAGTAGTCCGTTAGCGGGAGAACTTACCTACAATGAGCAGTTCTTC. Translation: CASSPLAGELTYNEQFF. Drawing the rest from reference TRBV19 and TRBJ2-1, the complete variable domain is DGGITQSPKYLFRKEGQNVTLSCEQNLNHDAMYWYRQDPGQGLRLIYYSQIVNDFQKGDIAEGYSVSREKKESFPLTVTSAQKNPTAFYLCASSPLAGELTYNEQFFGPGTRLTVL.